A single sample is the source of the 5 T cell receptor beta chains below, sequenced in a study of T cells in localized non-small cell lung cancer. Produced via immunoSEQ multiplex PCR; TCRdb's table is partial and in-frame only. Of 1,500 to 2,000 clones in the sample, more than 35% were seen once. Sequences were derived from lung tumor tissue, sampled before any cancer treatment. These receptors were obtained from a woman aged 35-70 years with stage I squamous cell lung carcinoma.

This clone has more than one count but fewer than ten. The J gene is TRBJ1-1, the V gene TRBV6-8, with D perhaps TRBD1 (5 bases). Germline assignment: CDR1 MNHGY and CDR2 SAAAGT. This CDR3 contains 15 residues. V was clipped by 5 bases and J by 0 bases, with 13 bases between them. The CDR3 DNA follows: TGTGCCAGCAGTGGAGGGGCGGCGCTGAACACTGAAGCTTTCTTT. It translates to CASSGGAALNTEAFF.

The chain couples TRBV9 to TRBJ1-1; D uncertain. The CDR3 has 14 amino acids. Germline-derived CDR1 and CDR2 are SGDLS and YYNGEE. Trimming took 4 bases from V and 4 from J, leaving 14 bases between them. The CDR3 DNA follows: TGTGCCAGCAGCCTCACAGCGGACCTCACTGAAGCTTTCTTT. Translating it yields CASSLTADLTEAFF.

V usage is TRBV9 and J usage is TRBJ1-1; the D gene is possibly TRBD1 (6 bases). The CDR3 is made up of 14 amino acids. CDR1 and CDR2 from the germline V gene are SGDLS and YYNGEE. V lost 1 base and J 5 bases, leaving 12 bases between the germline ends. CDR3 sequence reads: CASSVSLQGTEAFF. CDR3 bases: TGTGCCAGCAGCGTATCACTCCAGGGGACTGAAGCTTTCTTT.

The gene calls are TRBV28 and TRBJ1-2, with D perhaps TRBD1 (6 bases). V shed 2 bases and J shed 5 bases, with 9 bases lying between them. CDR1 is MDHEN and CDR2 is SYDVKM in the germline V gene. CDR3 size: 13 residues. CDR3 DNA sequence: TGTGCCAGCAGTTTACTAGGGGGGTATGGCTACACCTTC. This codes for CASSLLGGYGYTF.

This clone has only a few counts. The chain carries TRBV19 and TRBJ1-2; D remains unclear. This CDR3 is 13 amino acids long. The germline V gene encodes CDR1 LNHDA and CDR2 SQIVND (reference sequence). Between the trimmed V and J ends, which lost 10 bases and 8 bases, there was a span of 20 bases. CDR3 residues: CATSRPGSMGYTF. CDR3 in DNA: TGTGCCACCTCCCGACCCGGTTCTATGGGCTACACCTTC.